One and the same sample provided the 27 T cell receptor beta chains below, sequenced in a study of CD4 T cells in relation to SARS-CoV-2 and coronaviruses. Antigen specificity for these receptors is unknown. Clones were sequenced by immunoSEQ multiplex PCR, and TCRdb holds only the in-frame ones, with some missing. The table includes 41,000 or so clones, over 70% detected once. What was sequenced was naive CD4+ T cells from PBMCs, cultured in vitro. This sample's subset: naive CD4+ T cells isolated by negative enrichment. These receptors all come from an adult with COVID-19.

This clone has just a few counts. V is TRBV24-1 and J is TRBJ2-2; D is unclear. Trimming took 8 bases from V and 7 from J, leaving 13 bases between them. CDR1 is KGHDR, CDR2 SFDVKD, per germline. The CDR3 is 13 residues long. The CDR3 DNA is TGTGCCACCACCGGAGTGGGCGTCGGGGAGCTGTTTTTT. Protein sequence: CATTGVGVGELFF.

V and J are TRBV2 and TRBJ2-5, with D perhaps TRBD1 or TRBD2 (7 bases each). This CDR3 contains 15 residues. Trimming removed 5 bases from V and 4 bases from J, with 17 bases in between. The germline CDR1 and CDR2 sequences are SNHLY and FYNNEI. The CDR3 DNA reads as TGTGCCAGCAGTAGGGAGGGGGCTATGGGAGAGACCCAGTACTTC. Protein: CASSREGAMGETQYF.

The gene calls are TRBV5-5 and TRBJ2-7; tentative D call: TRBD2 (5 bases). In germline, CDR1 is SGHKS, CDR2 YYEKEE (reference sequence). V was shortened by 1 base and J by 5 bases, with 7 bases between the two germline ends. The CDR3 totals 12 residues. CDR3 region: CASSLIGNEQYF. CDR3 DNA sequence: TGTGCCAGCAGCTTGATCGGGAACGAGCAGTACTTC. Drawing the rest from reference TRBV5-5 and TRBJ2-7, the complete variable domain is DAGVTQSPTHLIKTRGQQVTLRCSPISGHKSVSWYQQVLGQGPQFIFQYYEKEERGRGNFPDRFSARQFPNYSSELNVNALLLGDSALYLCASSLIGNEQYFGPGTRLTVT.

The chain uses TRBV7-2 and TRBJ2-1; a weak D match, TRBD1 (5 bases). The CDR3 extends over 18 amino acids. The germline CDR1 and CDR2 sequences are SGHTA and FQGNSA. The V and J ends lost 1 base and 2 bases respectively, with 18 bases between them. The CDR3 loop reads CASSLVRYEGAAYNEQFF. The CDR3 DNA reads as TGTGCCAGCAGCTTAGTACGGTATGAAGGGGCCGCCTACAATGAGCAGTTCTTC.

This chain links TRBV4-1 with TRBJ2-1, with 16 positions matching TRBD2. The CDR3 covers 19 residues. Germline assignment: CDR1 MGHRA and CDR2 YSYEKL. The V and J ends lost 2 bases and 1 base, in that order; junction bases with no gene match: 5. The CDR3 DNA reads TGCGCCAGCAGCCAACTGGGACTAGCGGGAGGGCCTTCCTACAATGAGCAGTTCTTC. This translates into CASSQLGLAGGPSYNEQFF.

The rearrangement joins TRBV12-3 or TRBV12-4 to TRBJ2-5; no clear D. The length of the CDR3 is 12 residues. Trimming left V 7 bases short and J 5 bases short, with 11 bases between. This chain's CDR3 is CASMGRGETQYF. CDR3 sequence (DNA): TGTGCCAGCATGGGCCGTGGGGAGACCCAGTACTTC.

The chain couples TRBV6-2 or TRBV6-3 to TRBJ1-5, with 10 nucleotides matching TRBD1. Germline-derived CDR1 and CDR2 are MNHEY and SVGEGT. The CDR3 has 14 residues. Germline trimming cut 4 bases from V and 10 bases from J; bases unmatched to any gene: 7. The CDR3 here is CASSFRDRGPPQHF. As DNA, the CDR3 is TGTGCCAGCAGTTTCCGGGACAGGGGACCACCCCAGCATTTT.

The rearrangement links TRBV7-9 to TRBJ2-7; 9 bases line up with TRBD2. The CDR3 runs 16 residues. CDR1 is SEHNR, CDR2 FQNEAQ, per germline (reference sequence). V shed 4 bases, J shed 1 base, and the junction held 8 bases outside the gene matches. CDR3 in amino acids: CASSYHGTSQSYEQYF. The CDR3 bases are TGTGCCAGCAGCTACCACGGGACTAGCCAATCCTACGAGCAGTACTTC.

This sequence joins TRBV6-5 and TRBJ2-1, with D unresolved. V lost 7 bases and J lost 0, with 7 bases in between. CDR1 is MNHEY and CDR2 is SVGAGI in the germline V gene. This CDR3 comprises 13 residues. CDR3 protein: CASIRSSYNEQFF. The CDR3 coding sequence is TGTGCCAGCATCAGGAGCTCCTACAATGAGCAGTTCTTC.

This chain uses TRBV27 with TRBJ2-5; D is uncertain. This CDR3 is built from 13 residues. V was clipped by 6 bases and J by 2 bases, with 10 bases between them. Germline V gene data show CDR1 as MNHEY and CDR2 as SMNVEV (reference sequence). This CDR3 reads CASSEYRQETQYF. DNA for the CDR3: TGTGCCAGCAGCGAATATCGACAAGAGACCCAGTACTTC.

The gene calls are TRBV7-3 and TRBJ2-3, with D possibly matching TRBD1 (7 bases). The V gene's germline CDR1 is SGHTA and CDR2 FQGTGA. CDR3 length: 14 amino acids. The V gene lost 6 bases and the J gene lost 0 bases, with 10 bases spanning the gap. The CDR3: CASRSGGSTDTQYF. DNA for the CDR3: TGTGCCAGCAGATCAGGGGGGAGCACAGATACGCAGTATTTT.

The V and J genes are TRBV21-1 and TRBJ2-5; TRBD2 reflects the table's D call only, with no check against the DNA. TRBV21-1 is flagged as a pseudogene. This CDR3 is built from 16 residues. CDR3 residues: CASSKALSGSGETQYF. The CDR3 region has the DNA TGTGCCAGCAGCAAAGCCCTTAGCGGGAGTGGTGAGACCCAGTACTTC.

The chain employs TRBV5-1 and TRBJ2-1; 10 bases are a match to TRBD2. Germline V lookup: CDR1 SGHRS, CDR2 YFSETQ. The CDR3 is 19 residues long. V lost 4 bases and J lost 1; bases outside the gene matches: 14. The CDR3 here is CASSPSQTSGRRSYNEQFF. The CDR3 DNA reads TGCGCCAGCAGCCCTTCCCAGACTAGCGGGCGACGATCCTACAATGAGCAGTTCTTC.

The V call is TRBV6-4, the J call TRBJ2-3; a weak D match, TRBD1 (6 bases). The germline gives CDR1 MRHNA, CDR2 SNTAGT. With 2 bases removed from V and 2 bases from J, the gap between germline ends came to 8 bases. The CDR3 covers 14 residues. CDR3 residues: CASSDRTDTDTQYF. The DNA of the CDR3 is TGTGCCAGCAGTGACCGGACAGACACAGATACGCAGTATTTT.

The chain carries TRBV4-1 and TRBJ2-7; D may correspond to TRBD1 or TRBD2 (5 bases each). Germline V gene lookup returns CDR1 MGHRA and CDR2 YSYEKL. Trimming left V 0 bases short and J 0 bases short, with 12 bases between. This CDR3 has 16 amino acids. This chain's CDR3 is CASSQDRSGGSYEQYF. In DNA, the CDR3 is TGCGCCAGCAGCCAAGATAGAAGTGGGGGCTCCTACGAGCAGTACTTC.

This rearrangement joins TRBV23-1 to TRBJ2-1; D is possibly TRBD2 (6 bases). TRBV23-1 is recorded as an ORF, its role being uncertain. V was trimmed by 5 bases and J by 4 bases, leaving 12 bases between them. This CDR3 has 14 amino acids. CDR3 coding DNA: TGCGCCAGCAGTATCGGGGGTGGATACAATGAGCAGTTCTTC. This translates into CASSIGGGYNEQFF.

The V gene is TRBV4-1, the J gene TRBJ2-1; D unclear. Trimming stripped 1 base from V and 5 bases from J, with 9 bases between. CDR1 and CDR2 (germline): MGHRA, YSYEKL. The CDR3 runs to 14 residues. CDR3: CASSQAGANNEQFF. CDR3 nucleotides: TGCGCCAGCAGCCAAGCAGGCGCTAACAATGAGCAGTTCTTC.

V and J are TRBV28 and TRBJ1-1; D not resolved. Trimming left V 2 bases short and J 13 bases short, with 11 bases between. Germline V gene sequence: CDR1 MDHEN, CDR2 SYDVKM. The CDR3 extends over 11 amino acids. As DNA, the CDR3 is TGTGCCAGCAGTTTAGGGTGGAAGGTTTTCTTT. Translated: CASSLGWKVFF.

The gene calls are TRBV28 and TRBJ2-5; 15 nucleotides line up with TRBD2. V shed 8 bases and J 4 bases; nucleotides not matched to a gene: 14. The CDR3 covers 18 residues. CDR1 is MDHEN, CDR2 SYDVKM, per germline. As DNA, the CDR3 is TGTGCCAGCCAACGCCCGATTTTGGGACTAGCGGGAGGAGAGACCCAGTACTTC. Its translation is CASQRPILGLAGGETQYF.

This chain joins TRBV28 and TRBJ2-2, with unresolved D. The ends were cut back, 7 bases at V and 1 base at J, with 4 bases in the middle. Per the germline V gene, CDR1 is MDHEN and CDR2 is SYDVKM. The CDR3 is made up of 12 amino acids. The chain's CDR3 is CASTVNTGELFF. CDR3 nucleotides: TGTGCCAGCACCGTGAACACCGGGGAGCTGTTTTTT.

The J gene is TRBJ1-2, the V gene TRBV7-9; TRBD1 aligns across 8 bases. Trimming took 2 bases from V and 8 from J; bases not matched to a gene: 13. The length of the CDR3 is 16 residues. CDR1 is SEHNR and CDR2 is FQNEAQ in the germline V gene (reference sequence). CDR3 region: CASSLSVLGQGTGYTF. The DNA for the CDR3 is TGTGCCAGCAGCTTATCAGTTCTAGGACAGGGAACCGGCTACACCTTC.

This clone came up once. The chain couples TRBV6-2 or TRBV6-3 to TRBJ2-7; 9 positions match TRBD2. The V gene's germline CDR1 is MNHEY and CDR2 SVGEGT. This CDR3 is built from 15 residues. The J segment lost 2 bases and the V segment lost 2 bases, leaving 4 bases of the junction unmatched. The CDR3 reads CASSYGTSTTYEQYF. Here the CDR3 DNA reads TGTGCCAGCAGTTACGGGACTAGCACAACCTACGAGCAGTACTTC.

This chain uses TRBV27 with TRBJ2-7; D possibly matches TRBD1 or TRBD2 (5 bases each). The CDR3 length is 14 residues. CDR1 MNHEY and CDR2 SMNVEV come from the germline V gene (reference sequence). The V end was cut by 8 bases, the J end by 0 bases, with 14 bases between. CDR3 amino acids: CASRRAGSSYEQYF. The CDR3 region has the DNA TGTGCCAGCCGACGCGCAGGGAGCTCCTACGAGCAGTACTTC.

The chain links TRBV6-9 to TRBJ2-1; 12 bases are shared with TRBD2. Germline-derived CDR1 and CDR2 are MNHGY and SVAAGI. Germline trimming cut 6 bases from V and 5 bases from J; bases unmatched to any gene: 8. The CDR3 spans 16 residues. For the CDR3, the DNA is TGTGCCAGCAGCCGGAGACTAGCGGGAGAGGACAATGAGCAGTTCTTC. The encoded protein is CASSRRLAGEDNEQFF.

The chain employs TRBV4-2 and TRBJ2-2; D perhaps matches TRBD1 (7 bases). There are 21 residues in the CDR3. With 0 bases removed from V and 2 bases from J, the gap between germline ends came to 25 bases. Germline V lookup: CDR1 LGHNA, CDR2 YNFKEQ. The CDR3 sequence is CASSQDIRRENRGLNTGELFF. Here the CDR3 DNA reads TGTGCCAGCAGCCAAGATATCCGACGGGAGAACAGGGGTCTCAACACCGGGGAGCTGTTTTTT.

CDR3: CASSLAGGDEQFF. CDR3 DNA sequence: TGTGCCAGCAGCTTGGCGGGGGGCGATGAGCAGTTCTTC. The chain is built from TRBV7-9 and TRBJ2-1, with 8 bases fitting TRBD2. The length of the CDR3 is 13 residues. CDR1 SEHNR and CDR2 FQNEAQ come from the germline V gene (reference sequence). After removal of 3 bases from V and 8 bases from J, the junction contained 3 bases not matched to a gene.

The J gene is TRBJ1-1, the V gene TRBV6-5; no clear D gene. Looked up from germline, CDR1 is MNHEY and CDR2 is SVGAGI. Trimming took 5 bases from V and 2 from J, leaving 3 bases between them. The CDR3 extends over 11 amino acids. The CDR3 spells CASSRNTEAFF. CDR3 nucleotide sequence: TGTGCCAGCAGTCGAAACACTGAAGCTTTCTTT.